This entry lists 30 T cell receptor beta chains sequenced from one sample in a study of blood T cell repertoires in COVID-19. Sequencing used immunoSEQ multiplex PCR; TCRdb keeps in-frame clones, though not all of them. The data show under 300,000 clones, around 90% seen once. Sequenced material: peripheral blood. The source is a man aged 60-69 years who had recovered from COVID-19.

This chain joins TRBV2 and TRBJ1-1, with a weak D call TRBD1 (6 bases). The CDR3 consists of 14 residues. The V gene lost 6 bases and the J gene lost 0 bases, with 11 bases spanning the gap. The germline V gene encodes CDR1 SNHLY and CDR2 FYNNEI. The CDR3 DNA reads TGTGCCAGCAGACAGGGTGGGGTGAACACTGAAGCTTTCTTT. Its protein product is CASRQGGVNTEAFF.

The chain has TRBV7-9 and TRBJ1-6; TRBD1 is a possible D gene (6 bases). The V gene lost 3 bases and the J gene lost 5 bases, with 14 bases spanning the gap. The germline CDR1 and CDR2 sequences are SEHNR and FQNEAQ (reference sequence). The CDR3 contains 16 residues. CDR3 coding DNA: TGTGCCAGCAGCTTGAGTTCAGGGGCAGATAATTCACCCCTCCACTTT. Translation: CASSLSSGADNSPLHF.

The rearrangement joins TRBV2 to TRBJ2-3; the D is unclear. Germline assignment: CDR1 SNHLY and CDR2 FYNNEI. Trimming left V 5 bases short and J 0 bases short, with 9 bases between. The CDR3 has 14 amino acids. As DNA, the CDR3 is TGTGCCAGCAGTATAGGCGGTAGCACAGATACGCAGTATTTT. It translates to CASSIGGSTDTQYF.

The V gene is TRBV10-3, the J gene TRBJ1-1; TRBD1 agrees at 7 bases. J gave up 1 base and V 3 bases, and 2 bases lay outside the gene matches. Germline lookup yields CDR1 ENHRY and CDR2 SYGVKD. The CDR3 sequence is 14 residues long. The CDR3 sequence is CAISDRGPNTEAFF. The CDR3 nucleotides read TGTGCCATCAGTGATAGGGGGCCGAACACTGAAGCTTTCTTT.

The rearrangement uses TRBV28 and TRBJ1-2, with unresolved D. Trimming left V 5 bases short and J 5 bases short, with 9 bases between. The CDR3 has 12 residues. CDR1 and CDR2 (germline): MDHEN, SYDVKM. CDR3 sequence (DNA): TGTGCCAGCAGTCCCGGGGAATATGGCTACACCTTC. Translated, it gives CASSPGEYGYTF.

This sequence joins TRBV5-1 and TRBJ1-1; 11 bases map to TRBD1. Germline values: CDR1 SGHRS, CDR2 YFSETQ. The CDR3 spans 14 residues. V shed 4 bases and J 10 bases; nucleotides not matched to a gene: 9. CDR3 sequence (DNA): TGCGCCAGCAGCCCTCCGGGACAGGGGGTTGTAGCTTTCTTT. Translated: CASSPPGQGVVAFF.

This chain joins TRBV6-5 and TRBJ2-2; TRBD1 might be the D (6 bases). CDR3 length: 15 residues. CDR1 and CDR2 from the germline V gene are MNHEY and SVGAGI. V was clipped by 7 bases and J by 2 bases, with 14 bases between them. The CDR3, as DNA: TGTGCCAGCAAGAGGGACACAGCAAACACCGGGGAGCTGTTTTTT. Its translation is CASKRDTANTGELFF.

The V call is TRBV11-2, the J call TRBJ2-3; the match to TRBD2 covers 12 bases. The J segment lost 5 bases and the V segment lost 5 bases, leaving 5 bases of the junction unmatched. The CDR3 covers 15 residues. Germline CDR1 reads SGHAT; CDR2 reads FQNNGV. Here the CDR3 DNA reads TGTGCCAGCAGCCGTCAACTAGCGGGGGGAGATACGCAGTATTTT. Translated: CASSRQLAGGDTQYF.

The chain combines TRBV6-5 with TRBJ1-2, with unresolved D. Germline values: CDR1 MNHEY, CDR2 SVGAGI. CDR3 size: 13 residues. The V and J ends lost 6 bases and 4 bases respectively, with 12 bases between them. CDR3 coding DNA: TGTGCCAGCAGGGACTCAGGCATCTATGGCTACACCTTC. Its translation is CASRDSGIYGYTF.

This chain links TRBV19 with TRBJ1-5, with D perhaps TRBD1 (5 bases). CDR1 is LNHDA, CDR2 SQIVND, per germline (reference sequence). V was trimmed by 6 bases and J by 0 bases, leaving 21 bases between them. The CDR3 consists of 18 residues. CDR3 sequence: CASRSSLGGDYSNQPQHF. The DNA for the CDR3 is TGTGCCAGTAGAAGCTCCCTGGGTGGGGACTATAGCAATCAGCCCCAGCATTTT.

V and J are TRBV28 and TRBJ1-6; 7 positions agree with TRBD1. The ends lost 6 bases at V and 0 bases at J; junction bases unmatched: 8. Germline V lookup: CDR1 MDHEN, CDR2 SYDVKM. The CDR3 is 17 amino acids. This CDR3 reads CASRWTGMSSYNSPLHF. CDR3 bases: TGTGCCAGCAGGTGGACAGGAATGAGCTCCTATAATTCACCCCTCCACTTT.

The gene calls are TRBV27 and TRBJ2-2; 11 bases line up with TRBD2. V lost 10 bases to trimming and J lost 6 bases; unmatched junction nucleotides: 10. Germline V gene data show CDR1 as MNHEY and CDR2 as SMNVEV (reference sequence). This CDR3 is 15 amino acids long. CDR3 amino acids: CATGVLAGGAGELFF. The CDR3 nucleotides read TGTGCCACGGGAGTTCTAGCGGGGGGCGCCGGGGAGCTGTTTTTT.

The V call is TRBV6-6, the J call TRBJ1-2, with 8 positions matching TRBD1. CDR1 and CDR2 from the germline V gene are MNHNY and SVGAGI (reference sequence). Unmatched junction bases numbered 3, after V lost 7 bases and J lost 2 bases. This CDR3 region has 13 residues. CDR3 sequence reads: CASKQGANYGYTF. The CDR3 DNA reads as TGTGCCAGCAAGCAGGGGGCAAACTATGGCTACACCTTC.

This rearrangement joins TRBV6-5 to TRBJ1-1; the match to TRBD1 covers 8 bases. Unmatched junction bases numbered 8, after V lost 6 bases and J lost 8 bases. The CDR3 is 13 amino acids. Germline assignment: CDR1 MNHEY and CDR2 SVGAGI. The CDR3 DNA reads TGTGCCAGCAGGGGGACAGGATTTGCCGAAGCTTTCTTT. Protein: CASRGTGFAEAFF.

V and J are TRBV19 and TRBJ1-2; 10 bases fit TRBD1. Per germline, CDR1 LNHDA and CDR2 SQIVND (reference sequence). The CDR3 has 14 residues. The V gene end was trimmed by 3 bases and the J gene end by 7 bases; junction bases not matched to a gene: 5. CDR3: CASSIGGQGFGYTF. The DNA of the CDR3 is TGTGCCAGTAGTATTGGGGGACAGGGGTTTGGCTACACCTTC.

V is TRBV2 and J is TRBJ1-1; 10 positions agree with TRBD1. J was trimmed by 0 bases and V by 4 bases; bases with no gene match: 5. Germline V lookup: CDR1 SNHLY, CDR2 FYNNEI. CDR3 length: 16 amino acids. The CDR3: CASSVRGTGVNTEAFF. CDR3 DNA sequence: TGTGCCAGCAGTGTTCGGGGGACAGGGGTGAACACTGAAGCTTTCTTT.

This chain uses TRBV6-1 with TRBJ2-2; TRBD2 aligns across 14 bases. V was clipped by 1 base and J by 4 bases; unmatched bases: 2. The CDR3 is made up of 17 amino acids. From germline, CDR1 is MNHNS and CDR2 SASEGT. The chain's CDR3 is CASSEGLAGGSTGELFF. CDR3 nucleotides: TGTGCCAGCAGTGAAGGACTAGCGGGGGGGAGCACCGGGGAGCTGTTTTTT.

This clone was seen more than once but under ten times. The chain recombines TRBV5-1 with TRBJ2-3; 8 bases match TRBD1. Trimming removed 9 bases from V and 3 bases from J; junction bases left unmatched: 6. The CDR3 is 13 amino acids. CDR1 and CDR2 from the germline V gene are SGHRS and YFSETQ. The CDR3 loop is CATGRQGTDTQYF. The CDR3 nucleotides read TGCGCCACCGGGAGACAGGGGACAGATACGCAGTATTTT.

This sequence joins TRBV27 and TRBJ2-1; a possible D gene is TRBD1 (6 bases). The germline gives CDR1 MNHEY, CDR2 SMNVEV (reference sequence). The CDR3 runs to 13 residues. V lost 8 bases and J 7 bases, leaving 15 bases between the germline ends. CDR3: CASEKQGQNEQFF. In nucleotides, the CDR3 is TGTGCCAGCGAAAAACAGGGTCAAAATGAGCAGTTCTTC.

The CDR3 DNA reads as TGTGCCAGCAGTTCCTGGACTAGCGGAAACTACGAGCAGTACGTC. It yields the protein CASSSWTSGNYEQYV. The chain combines TRBV6-6 with TRBJ2-7; TRBD2 aligns across 10 bases. The CDR3 consists of 15 residues. Trimming at V came to 4 bases and at J to 3 bases, leaving 6 bases not matched to a gene. Germline CDR1 is MNHNY and CDR2 is SVGAGI (reference sequence).

A single count supports this clone. The chain joins TRBV15 to TRBJ2-5; D possibly corresponds to TRBD2 (7 bases). V lost 1 base, J lost 7 bases, and 22 bases lay in between. The germline CDR1 and CDR2 sequences are LNHNV and YYDKDF (reference sequence). The CDR3 consists of 17 residues. The CDR3 coding sequence is TGTGCCACCAGCAGAGGCGCCCGGGCGTACAGGGAGGGGACCCAGTACTTC. This sequence encodes CATSRGARAYREGTQYF.

In this sample, this clone turned up once. The chain has TRBV6-1 and TRBJ1-2; D call uncertain. Trimming took off 2 bases at V and 1 base at J, with 5 bases between the two ends. The CDR3 extends over 13 amino acids. Germline V gene lookup returns CDR1 MNHNS and CDR2 SASEGT. The CDR3 DNA reads TGTGCCAGCAGTGAACCGCGTAACTATGGCTACACCTTC. Translating it yields CASSEPRNYGYTF.

The chain recombines TRBV6-6 with TRBJ1-3, with 8 bases aligning to TRBD1. V lost 8 bases, J lost 1 base, and 4 bases stayed unmatched. CDR1 is MNHNY and CDR2 is SVGAGI in the germline V gene (reference sequence). CDR3 length: 14 amino acids. The CDR3 DNA follows: TGTGCCAGCGCGACAGGGGCTTCTGGAAACACCATATATTTT. Encoded protein: CASATGASGNTIYF.

The rearrangement links TRBV29-1 to TRBJ1-2; 9 bases map to TRBD1. Germline CDR1 is SQVTM and CDR2 is ANQGSEA. V dropped 8 bases and J dropped 3; count of bases not matched to a gene: 7. CDR3 length: 13 residues. The CDR3 loop reads CSTRDRVDYGYTF. CDR3 sequence (DNA): TGCAGCACCCGGGACAGGGTGGACTATGGCTACACCTTC. The variable domain in full, completed from reference TRBV29-1 and TRBJ1-2, reads SAVISQKPSRDICQRGTSLTIQCQVDSQVTMMFWYRQQPGQSLTLIATANQGSEATYESGFVIDKFPISRPNLTFSTLTVSNMSPEDSSIYLCSTRDRVDYGYTFGSGTRLTVV.

This rearrangement joins TRBV5-1 to TRBJ2-3; 14 bases fit TRBD2. V dropped 4 bases and J dropped 5; count of bases not matched to a gene: 6. This CDR3 is 16 amino acids long. Germline-derived CDR1 and CDR2 are SGHRS and YFSETQ. CDR3 DNA sequence: TGCGCCAGCAGCCGACTAGCGGGGGGGCCGGTAGATACGCAGTATTTT. It codes for CASSRLAGGPVDTQYF.

This clone was seen a single time. V and J are TRBV5-1 and TRBJ1-3; TRBD1 is a possible D gene (5 bases). The CDR3 totals 14 residues. Trimming pared 4 bases from V and 9 bases from J, leaving 17 bases between. Germline CDR1 reads SGHRS; CDR2 reads YFSETQ. As DNA, the CDR3 is TGCGCCAGCAGCAGTGTTCTGTGGGGCGGCACCATATATTTT. It yields the protein CASSSVLWGGTIYF.

The chain carries TRBV7-9 and TRBJ1-3, with TRBD1 matching 7 bases. V gave up 5 bases and J gave up 0 bases; unmatched junction bases: 4. The CDR3 contains 15 residues. Germline CDR1 and CDR2: SEHNR and FQNEAQ (reference sequence). CDR3 loop: CASSRRQGSGNTIYF. In nucleotides, the CDR3 is TGTGCCAGCAGCCGCCGACAGGGCTCTGGAAACACCATATATTTT.

The rearrangement links TRBV5-4 to TRBJ2-3; 8 nucleotides line up with TRBD1. Germline assignment: CDR1 SGHNT and CDR2 YYREEE (reference sequence). V shed 3 bases and J 1 base; nucleotides not matched to a gene: 7. The CDR3 totals 16 residues. This CDR3 reads CASSSRGQDRTDTQYF. CDR3 DNA sequence: TGTGCCAGCAGCTCGAGGGGACAGGACCGCACAGATACGCAGTATTTT. The complete variable domain, with remaining parts taken from reference TRBV5-4 and TRBJ2-3, reads ETGVTQSPTHLIKTRGQQVTLRCSSQSGHNTVSWYQQALGQGPQFIFQYYREEENGRGNFPPRFSGLQFPNYSSELNVNALELDDSALYLCASSSRGQDRTDTQYFGPGTRLTVL.

The gene calls are TRBV10-3 and TRBJ2-7, with D unresolved. With 2 bases removed from V and 6 bases from J, the gap between germline ends came to 8 bases. The CDR3 consists of 12 residues. Per the germline V gene, CDR1 is ENHRY and CDR2 is SYGVKD. This CDR3 reads CAISEQQLEQYV. The DNA for the CDR3 is TGTGCCATCAGTGAGCAACAGCTCGAGCAGTACGTC.

The V call is TRBV5-1, the J call TRBJ1-2; D is perhaps TRBD1 (5 bases). Germline lookup yields CDR1 SGHRS and CDR2 YFSETQ. The V and J ends lost 4 bases and 3 bases respectively, with 13 bases between them. This CDR3 is built from 14 residues. The CDR3 sequence is CASSLRGADYGYTF. The CDR3 DNA reads TGCGCCAGCAGCCTTCGCGGGGCGGACTATGGCTACACCTTC.